Reported below is one TCR beta chain. Its antigen is unidentified. This CDR3 has 14 amino acids. With 7 bases clipped from V and 6 bases from J, the junction kept 8 bases outside the gene matches. Germline V CDR1 and CDR2: SGHTA, FQGNSA. A universal primer site came from template switching; cDNA carried unique molecular identifiers. One entry per CDR3 protein results from TCRdb running MiXCR on the 5' RACE reads. The table has about 730,000 distinct CDR3 sequences, 20% to 25% seen once. The data were taken from a study of identical twins. Study-level results: Conclusions relied on cross-sectional statistical analysis, not following the same donors. Cord blood's abundant beta clonotypes had fewer insertions, unlike memory repertoires.

In addition, the sample was reused for a study of T cells expressing NK-cell markers.

V usage is TRBV7-2 and J usage is TRBJ2-1; 8 bases map to TRBD2. The sample taken for sequencing was PBMCs. The source of this sequence is a woman aged 18-29 years in good health. The CDR3 region has the DNA TGTGCCAGCACCCGGGGGGCGGGGGGCAATGAGCAGTTCTTC. Encoded protein: CASTRGAGGNEQFF.